The clone carrying this T cell receptor (beta chain) was seen at least ten times. V was pared by 4 bases and J by 1 base, with 2 bases of the junction left unmatched. This CDR3 has 15 residues. The germline gives CDR1 MNHNS, CDR2 SASEGT. This sample was included in a study of human T cells and chemical hapten exposure. About the study: All patients underwent weekly scalp dosing with diphenylcyclopropenone for the full roughly 25-week study. Affected patients, primarily female, had alopecia areata, totalis or universalis.

TCRdb reanalysed the RACE reads using MiXCR and keeps one entry per CDR3 protein. Counted here are over 300,000 distinct CDR3 sequences, 5.1% occurring once; the ten biggest clones make up 2.6%. The time point is: pre-sensitization, week 0. Treatment in this sample: therapeutic diphenylcyclopropenone sensitization with weekly scalp DPC. Alopecia patients, 18 to 70 years old and DPC-suitable, served as donors. This receptor was obtained from a woman between 50 and 59 years old with alopecia areata. Some clones in this sample may be carry-over from other donors' samples. The V and J genes are TRBV6-1 and TRBJ2-2; 8 nucleotides agree with TRBD2. This material consisted of whole blood, taken in connection with sensitization to the hapten diphenylcyclopropenone (DPC). The CDR3 is CASSATSENTGELFF. The CDR3 DNA is TGTGCCAGCAGTGCGACTAGCGAGAACACCGGGGAGCTGTTTTTT.